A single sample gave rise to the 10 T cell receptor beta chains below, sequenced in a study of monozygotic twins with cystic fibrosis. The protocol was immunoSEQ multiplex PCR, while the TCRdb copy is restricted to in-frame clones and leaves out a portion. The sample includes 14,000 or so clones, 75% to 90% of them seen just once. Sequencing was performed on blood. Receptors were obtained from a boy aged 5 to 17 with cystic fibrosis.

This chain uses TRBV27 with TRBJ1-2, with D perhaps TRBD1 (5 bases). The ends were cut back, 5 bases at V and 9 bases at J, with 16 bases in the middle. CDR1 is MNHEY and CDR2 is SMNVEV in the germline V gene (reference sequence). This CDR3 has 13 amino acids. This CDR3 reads CASSTVGRTRYTF. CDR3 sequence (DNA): TGTGCCAGCAGTACGGTCGGCCGGACACGCTACACCTTC.

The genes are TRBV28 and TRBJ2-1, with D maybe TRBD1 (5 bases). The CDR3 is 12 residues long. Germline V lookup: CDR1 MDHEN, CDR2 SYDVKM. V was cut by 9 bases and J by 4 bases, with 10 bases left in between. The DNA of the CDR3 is TGTGCCAGTATTGACAGATACAATGAGCAGTTCTTC. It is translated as CASIDRYNEQFF.

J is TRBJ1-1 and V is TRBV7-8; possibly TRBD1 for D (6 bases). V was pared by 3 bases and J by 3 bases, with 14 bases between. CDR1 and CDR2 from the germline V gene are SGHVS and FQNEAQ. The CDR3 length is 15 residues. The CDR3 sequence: CASSFTGLLYTEAFF. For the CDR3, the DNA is TGTGCCAGCAGCTTTACAGGGTTATTGTACACTGAAGCTTTCTTT.

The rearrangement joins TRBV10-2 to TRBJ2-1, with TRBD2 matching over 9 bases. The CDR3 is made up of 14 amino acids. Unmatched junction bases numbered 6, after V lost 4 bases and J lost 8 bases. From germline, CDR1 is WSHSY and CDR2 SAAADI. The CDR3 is CASSARGGLDEQFF. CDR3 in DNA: TGCGCCAGCAGTGCGCGGGGGGGCCTCGATGAGCAGTTCTTC.

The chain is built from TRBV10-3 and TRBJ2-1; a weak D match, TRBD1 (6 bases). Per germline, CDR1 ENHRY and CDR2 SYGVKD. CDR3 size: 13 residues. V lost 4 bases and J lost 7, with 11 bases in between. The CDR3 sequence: CAISAGQINEQFF. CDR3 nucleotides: TGTGCCATCAGTGCTGGACAGATTAATGAGCAGTTCTTC.

The CDR3 sequence: CASSPTGRGGWQETQYF. As DNA, the CDR3 is TGTGCCAGCAGCCCGACAGGGAGAGGGGGGTGGCAAGAGACCCAGTACTTC. This chain joins TRBV5-8 and TRBJ2-5; maybe TRBD1 (7 bases). Germline CDR1 and CDR2: SGHTS and YDEGEE. CDR3 length: 17 residues. V lost 4 bases, J lost 2 bases, and 21 bases lay in between.

CDR3 sequence (DNA): TGTGCCAGCAGCGTAGTTAGCGGGGACAATGAGCAGTTCTTC. Its translation: CASSVVSGDNEQFF. The chain uses TRBV9 and TRBJ2-1; 8 nucleotides match TRBD2. Per the germline V gene, CDR1 is SGDLS and CDR2 is YYNGEE. After removal of 0 bases from V and 5 bases from J, the junction contained 1 base not matched to a gene. The CDR3 is 14 residues long.

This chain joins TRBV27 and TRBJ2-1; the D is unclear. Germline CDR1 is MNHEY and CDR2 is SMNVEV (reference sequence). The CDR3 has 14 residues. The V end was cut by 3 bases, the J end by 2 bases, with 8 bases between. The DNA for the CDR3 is TGTGCCAGCAGTTTTGGGGTTACCTACAATGAGCAGTTCTTC. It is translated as CASSFGVTYNEQFF.

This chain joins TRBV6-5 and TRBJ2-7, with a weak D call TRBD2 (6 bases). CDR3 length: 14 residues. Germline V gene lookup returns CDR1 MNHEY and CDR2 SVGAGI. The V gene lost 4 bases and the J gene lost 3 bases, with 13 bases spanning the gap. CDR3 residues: CASSFSGLHYEQYF. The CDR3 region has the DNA TGTGCCAGCAGTTTCTCGGGACTCCACTACGAGCAGTACTTC.

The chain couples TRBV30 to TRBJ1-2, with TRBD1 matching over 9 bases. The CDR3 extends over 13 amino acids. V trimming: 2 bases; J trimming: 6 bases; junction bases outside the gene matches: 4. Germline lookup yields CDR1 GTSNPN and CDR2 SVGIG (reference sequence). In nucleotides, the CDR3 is TGTGCCTGGAGTTGGGACAGGGCCCATGGCTACACCTTC. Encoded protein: CAWSWDRAHGYTF.